This record covers a single T cell receptor (beta chain). Profiling relied on immunoSEQ multiplex PCR, and the TCRdb table lists in-frame clones only, not all of them. The sample records some 320,000 clones, just over 85% being singletons. Trimming stripped 0 bases from V and 4 bases from J, with 8 bases between. This CDR3 spans 14 amino acids. The V gene's germline CDR1 is SGHNT and CDR2 YYREEE (reference sequence). The data belong to a study of Ad26.COV2.S vaccination and SARS-CoV-2 variants. As for the study in general: The COV1001 Ad26.COV2.S trial arm included the donor. Ad26.COV2.S, an intramuscular injection, was given once or twice 56 days apart.

Treatment reported: roughly 20 received Ad26.COV2.S at low or high dose, single or two shots; five or six received placebo; per-sample allocation not given. Sampling was performed 63 days after the first vaccine or placebo injection. The origin of this receptor is a person aged 18-60 years who received the Ad26.COV2.S COVID-19 vaccine or a placebo. Source: peripheral blood, taken in a trial of Ad26.COV2.S vaccine versus placebo. V is TRBV5-4 and J is TRBJ1-3, with unresolved D. CDR3 coding DNA: TGTGCCAGCAGCTTGGCGGCTGGGGGAAACACCATATATTTT. Its translation is CASSLAAGGNTIYF.